The next 17 T cell receptor beta chains were all read from a single sample in a study of T cell changes during pregnancy in multiple sclerosis. Data came from immunoSEQ multiplex PCR; TCRdb stores just in-frame clones and leaves some out. The table records 45,000 to 60,000 clones, just over 90% of them present only once. Sequenced material: peripheral blood, taken in the second trimester of pregnancy. The receptors stem from a female donor with multiple sclerosis, enrolled in a pregnancy study.

This chain joins TRBV4-1 and TRBJ1-2, with no clear D. V was pared by 1 base and J by 5 bases, with 14 bases between. Per germline, CDR1 MGHRA and CDR2 YSYEKL. This CDR3 has 15 amino acids. CDR3: CASSQVGTVAYGYTF. As DNA, the CDR3 is TGCGCCAGCAGCCAAGTGGGCACGGTCGCATATGGCTACACCTTC.

This chain joins TRBV2 and TRBJ1-5; D is unclear. Germline-derived CDR1 and CDR2 are SNHLY and FYNNEI. The CDR3 spans 15 residues. V lost 4 bases and J lost 9, with 19 bases in between. The CDR3 sequence: CASSARMGSDSPQHF. CDR3 nucleotide sequence: TGTGCCAGCAGTGCCCGTATGGGGTCGGACTCGCCCCAGCATTTT. The full variable domain, in which reference TRBV2 and TRBJ1-5 provide the parts outside the CDR3, is EPEVTQTPSHQVTQMGQEVILRCVPISNHLYFYWYRQILGQKVEFLVSFYNNEISEKSEIFDDQFSVERPDGSNFTLKIRSTKLEDSAMYFCASSARMGSDSPQHFGDGTRLSIL.

The chain carries TRBV19 and TRBJ1-5; the D is unclear. V was clipped by 1 base and J by 2 bases, with 6 bases between them. CDR1 and CDR2 from the germline V gene are LNHDA and SQIVND (reference sequence). The CDR3 is 14 amino acids. The CDR3: CASSIVVGNQPQHF. The CDR3 region has the DNA TGTGCCAGTAGTATAGTCGTTGGCAATCAGCCCCAGCATTTT.

The rearrangement links TRBV5-1 to TRBJ2-1; 10 positions agree with TRBD2. Trimming took 3 bases from V and 6 from J; bases not matched to a gene: 6. Looked up from germline, CDR1 is SGHRS and CDR2 is YFSETQ. The length of the CDR3 is 15 residues. For the CDR3, the DNA is TGCGCCAGCAGCTCGGGACTAGCGCCCCCCAATGAGCAGTTCTTC. Its protein is CASSSGLAPPNEQFF.

This clone was observed a handful of times. V is TRBV5-4 and J is TRBJ1-1; TRBD1 aligns across 7 bases. This CDR3 has 17 amino acids. CDR1 SGHNT and CDR2 YYREEE come from the germline V gene (reference sequence). V lost 2 bases to trimming and J lost 0 bases; unmatched junction nucleotides: 10. This chain's CDR3 is CASSLEQGRGLNTEAFF. CDR3 DNA sequence: TGTGCCAGCAGCTTAGAACAGGGGAGAGGTTTGAACACTGAAGCTTTCTTT.

The chain carries TRBV25-1 and TRBJ2-1; D is perhaps TRBD2 (5 bases). Germline V gene data show CDR1 as MGHDK and CDR2 as SYGVNS. The germline V and J ends were trimmed by 3 bases and 7 bases, with 19 bases remaining between them. There are 16 residues in the CDR3. This CDR3 is CASSDPKRAKVNEQFF. CDR3 sequence (DNA): TGTGCCAGCAGTGACCCGAAGAGGGCTAAGGTTAATGAGCAGTTCTTC.

Of note for this clone: Additional DNA sequences in this sample encode the identical CDR3. This rearrangement joins TRBV28 to TRBJ1-5, with unresolved D. The V and J ends lost 4 bases and 7 bases respectively, with 5 bases between them. This CDR3 comprises 11 residues. The germline CDR1 and CDR2 sequences are MDHEN and SYDVKM. The CDR3 here is CASSSGQPQHF. CDR3 DNA: TGTGCCAGCAGTTCAGGCCAGCCCCAGCATTTT.

The gene calls are TRBV9 and TRBJ2-2; 16 bases align to TRBD2. The V and J ends lost 3 bases and 5 bases, in that order; junction bases with no gene match: 7. CDR1 and CDR2 (germline): SGDLS, YYNGEE. The CDR3 is 18 residues long. CDR3 sequence: CASSGGLAGGPITGELFF. Written as DNA, the CDR3 is TGTGCCAGCAGCGGGGGACTAGCGGGAGGGCCTATAACCGGGGAGCTGTTTTTT.

This rearrangement joins TRBV4-1 to TRBJ2-1; D is undetermined. CDR1 is MGHRA, CDR2 YSYEKL, per germline. The CDR3 contains 15 residues. Trimming stripped 0 bases from V and 6 bases from J, with 12 bases between. In DNA, the CDR3 is TGCGCCAGCAGCCAAGATCCCGACTCGTTCAATGAGCAGTTCTTC. Its protein product is CASSQDPDSFNEQFF.

The chain combines TRBV4-1 with TRBJ2-1, with 7 bases aligning to TRBD2. CDR1 is MGHRA, CDR2 YSYEKL, per germline. Trimming removed 3 bases from V and 1 base from J; junction bases left unmatched: 21. The CDR3 consists of 21 residues. For the CDR3, the DNA is TGCGCCAGCAGCCACCCCGGGTGGTCAGTAGCGGGTTCCATATCCTACAATGAGCAGTTCTTC. This sequence encodes CASSHPGWSVAGSISYNEQFF.

The chain couples TRBV6-4 to TRBJ2-1, with 13 bases lining up with TRBD2. The ends lost 6 bases at V and 5 bases at J; junction bases unmatched: 4. The CDR3 has 15 amino acids. Germline V CDR1 and CDR2: MRHNA, SNTAGT. The CDR3 DNA reads as TGTGCCAGCAGCGCCGGGACTAGCGGGGACAATGAGCAGTTCTTC. This translates into CASSAGTSGDNEQFF.

The V gene is TRBV4-2, the J gene TRBJ2-2; possible D gene TRBD2, 6 bases. This CDR3 is built from 16 residues. V lost 5 bases, J lost 1 base, and 14 bases lay in between. CDR1 is LGHNA, CDR2 YNFKEQ, per germline. The chain's CDR3 is CASSRIGTGNTGELFF. CDR3 bases: TGTGCCAGCAGCAGAATCGGGACTGGGAACACCGGGGAGCTGTTTTTT.

For the CDR3, the DNA is TGTGCCAGCAGCCGGGGACAGGGGATGAACACTGAAGCTTTCTTT. This translates into CASSRGQGMNTEAFF. J is TRBJ1-1 and V is TRBV2, with 10 bases lining up with TRBD1. CDR3 length: 15 amino acids. Unmatched junction bases numbered 4, after V lost 6 bases and J lost 0 bases. In germline, CDR1 is SNHLY, CDR2 FYNNEI.

This chain links TRBV10-3 with TRBJ2-3; a weak D match, TRBD1 (6 bases). V was clipped by 1 base and J by 1 base, with 12 bases between them. CDR3 length: 16 amino acids. Germline lookup yields CDR1 ENHRY and CDR2 SYGVKD. The CDR3 nucleotides are TGTGCCATCAGTGAGTTTCAGGGGCCTGGCACAGATACGCAGTATTTT. This codes for CAISEFQGPGTDTQYF.

The J gene is TRBJ2-2, the V gene TRBV6-1; weak D call: TRBD1 (6 bases). The V end lost 1 base, the J end lost 2 bases, and 8 bases lay between the germline ends. The CDR3 extends over 15 amino acids. Germline V gives CDR1 MNHNS, CDR2 SASEGT. CDR3 in amino acids: CASSEDRVNTGELFF. The CDR3 DNA follows: TGTGCCAGCAGTGAAGACAGGGTTAACACCGGGGAGCTGTTTTTT.

The rearrangement joins TRBV29-1 to TRBJ2-1; D is unclear. CDR1 is SQVTM, CDR2 ANQGSEA, per germline. The CDR3 runs to 11 residues. V was clipped by 5 bases and J by 4 bases, with 6 bases between them. CDR3 sequence (DNA): TGCAGCGTTCTAATTTACAATGAGCAGTTCTTC. Its protein product is CSVLIYNEQFF.

CDR3 amino acids: CASSDRGRDTGELFF. In DNA form, the CDR3 reads TGTGCCAGCAGTGATAGGGGGAGGGACACCGGGGAGCTGTTTTTT. The genes are TRBV25-1 and TRBJ2-2, with D perhaps matching TRBD2 (7 bases). The CDR3 is made up of 15 amino acids. V dropped 3 bases and J dropped 3 bases, with 11 bases sitting between them. Germline V lookup: CDR1 MGHDK, CDR2 SYGVNS. Using reference TRBV25-1 and TRBJ2-2 for the parts outside the CDR3, the full variable domain is EADIYQTPRYLVIGTGKKITLECSQTMGHDKMYWYQQDPGMELHLIHYSYGVNSTEKGDLSSESTVSRIRTEHFPLTLESARPSHTSQYLCASSDRGRDTGELFFGEGSRLTVL.